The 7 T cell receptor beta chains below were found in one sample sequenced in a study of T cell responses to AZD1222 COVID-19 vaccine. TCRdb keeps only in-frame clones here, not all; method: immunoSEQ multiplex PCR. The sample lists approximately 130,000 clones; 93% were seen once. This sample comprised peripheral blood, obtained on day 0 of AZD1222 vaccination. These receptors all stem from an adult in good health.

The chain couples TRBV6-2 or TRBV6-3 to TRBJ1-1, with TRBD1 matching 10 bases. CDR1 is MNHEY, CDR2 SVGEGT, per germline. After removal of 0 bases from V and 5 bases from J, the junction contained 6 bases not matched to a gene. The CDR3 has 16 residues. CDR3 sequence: CASSYSGRTGGTEAFF. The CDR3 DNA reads TGTGCCAGCAGTTACTCGGGGAGGACAGGGGGGACTGAAGCTTTCTTT.

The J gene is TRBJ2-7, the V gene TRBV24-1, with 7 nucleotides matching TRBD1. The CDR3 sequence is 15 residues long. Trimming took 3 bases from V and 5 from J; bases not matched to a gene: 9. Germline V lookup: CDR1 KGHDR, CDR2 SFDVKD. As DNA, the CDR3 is TGTGCCACCAGTGATCGACAGGGTTTTATGGACGAGCAGTACTTC. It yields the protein CATSDRQGFMDEQYF.

In DNA, the CDR3 is TGCAGCGGTGGATTCCAAGGATATGGCTACACCTTC. Amino acids: CSGGFQGYGYTF. V and J are TRBV29-1 and TRBJ1-2; D unclear. V was cut by 7 bases and J by 5 bases, with 14 bases left in between. The CDR3 is 12 residues long. The germline CDR1 and CDR2 sequences are SQVTM and ANQGSEA.

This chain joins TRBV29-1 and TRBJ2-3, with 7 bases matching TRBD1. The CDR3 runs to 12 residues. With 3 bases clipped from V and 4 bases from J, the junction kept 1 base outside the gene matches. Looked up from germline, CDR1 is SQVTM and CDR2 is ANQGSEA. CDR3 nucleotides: TGCAGCGTTGATACAGGGGCAGATACGCAGTATTTT. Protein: CSVDTGADTQYF.

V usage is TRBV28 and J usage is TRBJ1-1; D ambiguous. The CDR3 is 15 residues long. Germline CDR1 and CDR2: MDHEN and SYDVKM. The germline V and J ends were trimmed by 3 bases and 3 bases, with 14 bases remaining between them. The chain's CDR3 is CASSFIPGVYTEAFF. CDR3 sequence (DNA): TGTGCCAGCAGTTTTATCCCTGGGGTCTACACTGAAGCTTTCTTT.

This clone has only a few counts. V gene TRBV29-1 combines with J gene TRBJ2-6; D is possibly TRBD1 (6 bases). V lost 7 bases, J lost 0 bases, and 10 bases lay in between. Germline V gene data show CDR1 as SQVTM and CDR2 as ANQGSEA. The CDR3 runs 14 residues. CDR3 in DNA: TGCAGCGCGGGACATTCCTCTGGGGCCAACGTCCTGACTTTC. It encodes CSAGHSSGANVLTF.

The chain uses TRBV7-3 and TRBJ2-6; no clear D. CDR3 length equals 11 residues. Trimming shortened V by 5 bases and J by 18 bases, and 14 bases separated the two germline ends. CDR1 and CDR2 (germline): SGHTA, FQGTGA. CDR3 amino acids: CASSRDGRQTF. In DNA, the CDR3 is TGTGCCAGCAGCCGCGACGGCCGACAGACTTTC.